These 7 T cell receptor beta chains were all obtained from the same sample, sequenced in a study of blood T cell repertoires in COVID-19. The assay was immunoSEQ multiplex PCR, and TCRdb's table has in-frame clones only and misses some. Here the sample spans a few hundred thousand clones, 85% to 90% being singletons. Material for sequencing was PBMCs or T cells enriched from blood (not recorded which). These receptors were obtained from a woman aged 18-29 years who had recovered from COVID-19.

This clone has just one count. The chain has TRBV10-2 and TRBJ1-2; D not resolved. Trimming stripped 0 bases from V and 6 bases from J, with 14 bases between. CDR3 length equals 15 residues. The germline gives CDR1 WSHSY, CDR2 SAAADI. In DNA, the CDR3 is TGCGCCAGCAGTGAGTCGGGAGGGCCGAAGAATGGCTACACCTTC. Its protein is CASSESGGPKNGYTF.

The rearrangement uses TRBV11-2 and TRBJ2-3, with D unresolved. The germline V gene encodes CDR1 SGHAT and CDR2 FQNNGV. V gave up 5 bases and J gave up 0 bases, with 3 bases separating them. This CDR3 has 12 residues. In nucleotides, the CDR3 is TGTGCCAGCAGCCCGAGCACAGATACGCAGTATTTT. Its protein product is CASSPSTDTQYF.

V gene TRBV7-9 combines with J gene TRBJ1-1; D may be TRBD1 (6 bases). CDR3 size: 13 residues. V was shortened by 2 bases and J by 6 bases, with 10 bases between the two germline ends. Per the germline V gene, CDR1 is SEHNR and CDR2 is FQNEAQ (reference sequence). CDR3 loop: CASSLLGAAEAFF. The CDR3, as DNA: TGTGCCAGCAGCTTACTGGGGGCCGCTGAAGCTTTCTTT.

The rearrangement links TRBV9 to TRBJ1-3; no clear D. The CDR3 consists of 16 residues. V was pared by 0 bases and J by 4 bases, with 14 bases between. Germline values: CDR1 SGDLS, CDR2 YYNGEE. The CDR3 loop is CASSVESWVAGNTIYF. CDR3 sequence (DNA): TGTGCCAGCAGCGTAGAATCTTGGGTAGCGGGAAACACCATATATTTT.

The chain couples TRBV27 to TRBJ1-4; D possibly corresponds to TRBD1 (6 bases). Germline V gives CDR1 MNHEY, CDR2 SMNVEV (reference sequence). The CDR3 spans 16 residues. Trimming took 5 bases from V and 10 from J, leaving 23 bases between them. DNA for the CDR3: TGTGCCAGCAGTCCCACCACAGGGAGGGGGGGGCGAAAACTGTTTTTT. Encoded protein: CASSPTTGRGGRKLFF.

The V call is TRBV12-3 or TRBV12-4, the J call TRBJ1-1; D is unclear. This CDR3 is built from 13 residues. Trimming removed 2 bases at V and 4 bases at J, with 8 bases between. In nucleotides, the CDR3 is TGTGCCAGCAGTTTAAAGGAGGGCACTGAAGCTTTCTTT. Translated: CASSLKEGTEAFF.

This rearrangement joins TRBV11-3 to TRBJ2-1, with 7 positions matching TRBD1. Germline CDR1 reads SGHNT; CDR2 reads YENEEA. The CDR3 sequence is 14 residues long. Germline trimming cut 3 bases from V and 5 bases from J; bases unmatched to any gene: 4. CDR3 DNA sequence: TGTGCCAGCAGCTTTCAGCAGGGGGACAATGAGCAGTTCTTC. Its protein is CASSFQQGDNEQFF. The complete variable domain, with remaining parts taken from reference TRBV11-3 and TRBJ2-1, reads EAGVVQSPRYKIIEKKQPVAFWCNPISGHNTLYWYLQNLGQGPELLIRYENEEAVDDSQLPKDRFSAERLKGVDSTLKIQPAELGDSAVYLCASSFQQGDNEQFFGPGTRLTVL.